Shown below are 3 T cell receptor beta chains from a single sample sequenced in a study of CD8+ T cells in alopecia areata. Once RNA had been extracted, it was reverse transcribed into cDNA to act as the sequencing template. Sequenced by immunoSEQ multiplex PCR; TCRdb stores in-frame clones only, minus some. The table shows about 140,000 clones, with around 55% occurring only once. Sequenced material: CD4+ T cells sorted from blood. The receptors were gathered from a human donor in good health.

The CDR3 region is CASSDHKVGNEQFF. The CDR3 region has the DNA TGTGCCAGCAGTGATCATAAAGTAGGGAATGAGCAGTTCTTC. The J gene is TRBJ2-1, the V gene TRBV6-4; D call uncertain. Germline V gene sequence: CDR1 MRHNA, CDR2 SNTAGT. Trimming shortened V by 3 bases and J by 7 bases, and 13 bases separated the two germline ends. This CDR3 comprises 14 residues.

This clone appeared a few times. The rearrangement links TRBV7-9 to TRBJ2-4; a weak D match, TRBD1 (6 bases). The length of the CDR3 is 15 residues. Germline loops: CDR1 SEHNR, CDR2 FQNEAQ (reference sequence). The V and J ends lost 5 bases and 3 bases respectively, with 14 bases between them. The CDR3 DNA sequence: TGTGCCAGCAGCGAAAGCTCAGGGGTCAAAAACATTCAGTACTTC. It codes for CASSESSGVKNIQYF.

This rearrangement joins TRBV18 to TRBJ2-5; D gene unclear. Germline CDR1 and CDR2: KGHSH and LQKENI. Trimming took off 6 bases at V and 1 base at J, with 12 bases between the two ends. The CDR3 totals 14 residues. The CDR3 nucleotides are TGTGCCAGCTCTAGGGAAAACTCCCAAGAGACCCAGTACTTC. Translated, it gives CASSRENSQETQYF.